What follows are 32 T cell receptor beta chains derived from one specimen sequenced in a study of T cells in localized non-small cell lung cancer. The data were produced by immunoSEQ multiplex PCR, yet TCRdb's version contains in-frame clones alone and is incomplete. The repertoire has 90,000 to 100,000 clones, approximately 91% of them found once; the top ten carry 4.1%. The specimen comprised PBMCs, sampled before any cancer treatment. These receptors originate from a woman between 35 and 75 years old with stage II squamous cell lung carcinoma.

The chain has TRBV5-4 and TRBJ2-1; tentatively, D is TRBD1 or TRBD2 (6 bases each). Per the germline V gene, CDR1 is SGHNT and CDR2 is YYREEE (reference sequence). The CDR3 has 15 residues. V gave up 2 bases and J gave up 5 bases, with 14 bases separating them. Here the CDR3 DNA reads TGTGCCAGCAGCTTACGAGGGGGGATCCACAATGAGCAGTTCTTC. Translating gives CASSLRGGIHNEQFF.

J is TRBJ2-7 and V is TRBV5-1; no firm D call. This CDR3 contains 14 residues. V lost 0 bases and J lost 0, with 7 bases in between. CDR1 is SGHRS, CDR2 YFSETQ, per germline. In DNA form, the CDR3 reads TGCGCCAGCAGCTTGGCCGCTAGCTCCTACGAGCAGTACTTC. It translates to CASSLAASSYEQYF.

V and J are TRBV9 and TRBJ2-2; 7 nucleotides line up with TRBD2. This CDR3 spans 14 amino acids. Germline-derived CDR1 and CDR2 are SGDLS and YYNGEE. After removal of 0 bases from V and 7 bases from J, the junction contained 3 bases not matched to a gene. The CDR3 DNA reads TGTGCCAGCAGCGTAGGGGCGGGAGTCGGGGAGCTGTTTTTT. It is translated as CASSVGAGVGELFF.

The chain recombines TRBV6-5 with TRBJ2-3, with 8 bases identical to TRBD2. Per germline, CDR1 MNHEY and CDR2 SVGAGI. The CDR3 contains 14 residues. Germline trimming cut 1 base from V and 4 bases from J; bases unmatched to any gene: 1. This CDR3 is CASSYFGGADTQYF. CDR3 in DNA: TGTGCCAGCAGTTACTTCGGGGGGGCAGATACGCAGTATTTT.

V usage is TRBV2 and J usage is TRBJ2-1, with 7 bases lining up with TRBD2. The trim removed 7 bases at V and 0 bases at J, leaving 3 bases unmatched. CDR1 is SNHLY and CDR2 is FYNNEI in the germline V gene. CDR3 size: 14 residues. In DNA form, the CDR3 reads TGTGCCAGCACCGGGGGGAGCTCCTACAATGAGCAGTTCTTC. Translation gives CASTGGSSYNEQFF.

J is TRBJ1-1 and V is TRBV6-5; 7 nucleotides match TRBD1. CDR1 MNHEY and CDR2 SVGAGI come from the germline V gene. V shed 6 bases, J shed 4 bases, and the junction held 8 bases outside the gene matches. This CDR3 is built from 14 residues. The CDR3 region has the DNA TGTGCCAGCAGCCATCACAGGGGATCCACTGAAGCTTTCTTT. Protein sequence: CASSHHRGSTEAFF.

This clone was detected only a few times. This chain uses TRBV7-9 with TRBJ1-1, with D possibly matching TRBD1 (6 bases). The V end lost 4 bases, the J end lost 1 base, and 10 bases lay between the germline ends. Germline V gives CDR1 SEHNR, CDR2 FQNEAQ (reference sequence). This CDR3 spans 14 amino acids. CDR3 sequence: CASSSTGQNTEAFF. In nucleotides, the CDR3 is TGTGCCAGCAGCTCCACAGGGCAGAACACTGAAGCTTTCTTT.

This chain joins TRBV2 and TRBJ2-7; 8 bases match TRBD2. Per the germline V gene, CDR1 is SNHLY and CDR2 is FYNNEI. The V segment lost 5 bases and the J segment 6 bases; nucleotides outside the gene matches: 6. The CDR3 covers 13 residues. CDR3 nucleotides: TGTGCCAGCAGTTTAGCGGGGAGAGGCGAGCAGTACTTC. Amino acids: CASSLAGRGEQYF.

This clone was found once. The chain links TRBV5-1 to TRBJ2-7; no firm D call. CDR1 and CDR2 from the germline V gene are SGHRS and YFSETQ. Deletions cut 1 base from V and 0 bases from J, with 5 bases between. The CDR3 has 13 amino acids. Here the CDR3 DNA reads TGCGCCAGCAGCTTGCTCCACTCCTACGAGCAGTACTTC. This sequence encodes CASSLLHSYEQYF.

The V and J genes are TRBV5-4 and TRBJ2-5, with 9 bases identical to TRBD1. The CDR3 runs 15 residues. Per germline, CDR1 SGHNT and CDR2 YYREEE (reference sequence). V shed 3 bases and J 7 bases; nucleotides not matched to a gene: 10. The DNA of the CDR3 is TGTGCCAGCAGCTCGGAGGGGACAGGGTCGTTGACCCAGTACTTC. Translation: CASSSEGTGSLTQYF. Drawing the rest from reference TRBV5-4 and TRBJ2-5, the complete variable domain is ETGVTQSPTHLIKTRGQQVTLRCSSQSGHNTVSWYQQALGQGPQFIFQYYREEENGRGNFPPRFSGLQFPNYSSELNVNALELDDSALYLCASSSEGTGSLTQYFGPGTRLLVL.

The gene calls are TRBV29-1 and TRBJ2-7, with TRBD1 matching 9 bases. The trim removed 7 bases at V and 3 bases at J, leaving 7 bases unmatched. Germline V gene data show CDR1 as SQVTM and CDR2 as ANQGSEA. The CDR3 extends over 13 amino acids. The CDR3 spells CSARDRANYEQYF. The CDR3, as DNA: TGCAGCGCCCGGGACAGGGCGAACTACGAGCAGTACTTC.

The V gene is TRBV7-9, the J gene TRBJ1-1, with D perhaps TRBD1 (5 bases). V gave up 0 bases and J gave up 4 bases, with 12 bases separating them. This CDR3 has 15 amino acids. Germline CDR1 reads SEHNR; CDR2 reads FQNEAQ (reference sequence). CDR3 in DNA: TGTGCCAGCAGCTTAGCGGGTTTGGGGGGCACTGAAGCTTTCTTT. As protein: CASSLAGLGGTEAFF.

The genes are TRBV5-1 and TRBJ2-5, with D possibly TRBD1 on 6 matching bases. The CDR3 has 15 amino acids. CDR1 and CDR2 from the germline V gene are SGHRS and YFSETQ. The ends were cut back, 4 bases at V and 0 bases at J, with 13 bases in the middle. Written as DNA, the CDR3 is TGCGCCAGCAGCCCGGCCGGGGACAACCAAGAGACCCAGTACTTC. Protein sequence: CASSPAGDNQETQYF. The complete variable domain, with remaining parts taken from reference TRBV5-1 and TRBJ2-5, reads KAGVTQTPRYLIKTRGQQVTLSCSPISGHRSVSWYQQTPGQGLQFLFEYFSETQRNKGNFPGRFSGRQFSNSRSEMNVSTLELGDSALYLCASSPAGDNQETQYFGPGTRLLVL.

The chain carries TRBV10-2 and TRBJ2-3; no reliable D call. Germline assignment: CDR1 WSHSY and CDR2 SAAADI. Trimming left V 6 bases short and J 6 bases short, with 7 bases between. This CDR3 region has 11 residues. The CDR3 DNA is TGCGCCAGCAGGTTAGGGGATACGCAGTATTTT. Translated, it gives CASRLGDTQYF.

The chain combines TRBV10-3 with TRBJ2-5; D perhaps matches TRBD1 (5 bases). Germline V CDR1 and CDR2: ENHRY, SYGVKD. CDR3 length: 14 residues. Trimming stripped 2 bases from V and 2 bases from J, with 9 bases between. The CDR3 DNA reads TGTGCCATCAGTGAGGGGCCAGGGCAAGAGACCCAGTACTTC. This sequence encodes CAISEGPGQETQYF.

This chain connects TRBV6-1 to TRBJ2-1; D remains unclear. The germline gives CDR1 MNHNS, CDR2 SASEGT. V was trimmed by 0 bases and J by 12 bases, leaving 18 bases between them. The CDR3 sequence is 15 residues long. CDR3 in DNA: TGTGCCAGCAGTGAAGCTGTAGCCCTCCGAGTGGGGCAGTTCTTC. It is translated as CASSEAVALRVGQFF.

The rearrangement uses TRBV6-6 and TRBJ1-5, with D possibly matching TRBD1 (5 bases). V was clipped by 7 bases and J by 0 bases, with 7 bases between them. Germline loops: CDR1 MNHNY, CDR2 SVGAGI (reference sequence). This CDR3 spans 13 amino acids. In DNA form, the CDR3 reads TGTGCCAGCAAGACAGCTAGCAATCAGCCCCAGCATTTT. Protein: CASKTASNQPQHF.

This chain joins TRBV2 and TRBJ2-2; either TRBD1 or TRBD2 may supply D (5 bases each). This CDR3 has 14 residues. Trimming shortened V by 3 bases and J by 7 bases, and 12 bases separated the two germline ends. CDR1 SNHLY and CDR2 FYNNEI come from the germline V gene. DNA of the CDR3: TGTGCCAGCAGTGATCTCGGGGCGGGCGGGGAGCTGTTTTTT. Protein: CASSDLGAGGELFF.

This clone was recorded a few times. This chain links TRBV28 with TRBJ2-1; a possible D gene is TRBD1 (5 bases). V was cut by 3 bases and J by 9 bases, with 21 bases left in between. Germline CDR1 MDHEN, CDR2 SYDVKM. This CDR3 is built from 16 residues. CDR3 DNA: TGTGCCAGCAGTTTTGAGGACAACGGGCTGGGTAGTGAGCAGTTCTTC. This codes for CASSFEDNGLGSEQFF.

The DNA of the CDR3 is TGCAGCGTTTGTCTCGGGGTCGATGAGACCCAGTACTTC. Protein sequence: CSVCLGVDETQYF. The chain is built from TRBV29-1 and TRBJ2-5; tentatively, D is TRBD2 (5 bases). The CDR3 has 13 residues. V was pared by 5 bases and J by 5 bases, with 15 bases between. CDR1 is SQVTM and CDR2 is ANQGSEA in the germline V gene.

This CDR3 is CASSQDDRQNYGYTF. In DNA, the CDR3 is TGTGCCAGCAGCCAAGACGACAGACAGAACTATGGCTACACCTTC. The gene calls are TRBV4-2 and TRBJ1-2; weak D call: TRBD1 (5 bases). The CDR3 length is 15 residues. V lost 0 bases and J lost 2, with 10 bases in between. The germline V gene encodes CDR1 LGHNA and CDR2 YNFKEQ.

The rearrangement links TRBV5-6 to TRBJ1-1, with no clear D. Trimming took 1 base from V and 1 from J, leaving 8 bases between them. Germline CDR1 is SGHDT and CDR2 is YYEEEE. CDR3 length: 14 residues. The CDR3 DNA sequence: TGTGCCAGCAGCTTGTGGCAGAAGAACACTGAAGCTTTCTTT. Translating it yields CASSLWQKNTEAFF.

Here the CDR3 reads CATSRDPLTYEQYF. CDR3 DNA sequence: TGTGCCACCAGCAGAGACCCACTAACCTACGAGCAGTACTTC. The chain employs TRBV15 and TRBJ2-7; D ambiguous. The V end lost 0 bases, the J end lost 2 bases, and 8 bases lay between the germline ends. The CDR3 totals 14 residues. CDR1 and CDR2 (germline): LNHNV, YYDKDF (reference sequence).

J is TRBJ1-2 and V is TRBV7-8, with 9 bases matching TRBD1. J lost 1 base, V lost 1 base, and 7 bases had no gene match. The CDR3 is made up of 17 amino acids. The germline CDR1 and CDR2 sequences are SGHVS and FQNEAQ. The CDR3 sequence is CASSLGLGTGINYGYTF. The CDR3 bases are TGTGCCAGCAGCTTAGGACTTGGGACAGGGATTAACTATGGCTACACCTTC. Full variable domain (rest looked up from reference TRBV7-8 and TRBJ1-2): GAGVSQSPRYKVAKRGQDVALRCDPISGHVSLFWYQQALGQGPEFLTYFQNEAQLDKSGLPSDRFFAERPEGSVSTLKIQRTQQEDSAVYLCASSLGLGTGINYGYTFGSGTRLTVV.

The chain links TRBV6-1 to TRBJ1-1; D ambiguous. Germline CDR1 and CDR2: MNHNS and SASEGT. The CDR3 has 14 residues. Trimming cost V 0 bases and J 3 bases, with 8 bases left between them. Here the CDR3 reads CASSEARRYTEAFF. The CDR3 nucleotides are TGTGCCAGCAGTGAAGCGCGAAGATACACTGAAGCTTTCTTT.

The genes are TRBV2 and TRBJ2-7; D unresolved. The V gene lost 3 bases and the J gene lost 5 bases, with 17 bases spanning the gap. The CDR3 covers 15 residues. Germline assignment: CDR1 SNHLY and CDR2 FYNNEI. The CDR3 region is CASSDRQVISDEQYF. The CDR3 DNA is TGTGCCAGCAGTGATCGTCAGGTGATTTCTGACGAGCAGTACTTC.

The chain is built from TRBV7-6 and TRBJ2-1; tentative D call: TRBD2 (6 bases). V was cut by 5 bases and J by 1 base, with 21 bases left in between. This CDR3 region has 18 residues. Germline CDR1 reads SGHVS; CDR2 reads FNYEAQ. CDR3 DNA: TGTGCCAGCAGCGAAAGAGGGAGGCCCCTGGGGTCCTACAATGAGCAGTTCTTC. It encodes CASSERGRPLGSYNEQFF.

The rearrangement links TRBV30 to TRBJ1-1; no clear D gene. The germline CDR1 and CDR2 sequences are GTSNPN and SVGIG (reference sequence). CDR3 length equals 13 residues. The V end was cut by 3 bases, the J end by 2 bases, with 10 bases between. The CDR3 region is CAWREIVNTEAFF. The CDR3 DNA reads as TGTGCCTGGAGGGAAATCGTTAACACTGAAGCTTTCTTT.

A single count supports this clone. The chain is built from TRBV2 and TRBJ1-1, with a weak D call TRBD1 (5 bases). V lost 7 bases and J 8 bases, leaving 17 bases between the germline ends. The CDR3 is 13 amino acids. CDR1 is SNHLY, CDR2 FYNNEI, per germline. The CDR3 sequence: CASTPRRGWEAFF. CDR3 DNA sequence: TGTGCCAGCACCCCAAGGCGGGGCTGGGAAGCTTTCTTT.

The genes are TRBV9 and TRBJ1-4; D is perhaps TRBD1 (5 bases). Per the germline V gene, CDR1 is SGDLS and CDR2 is YYNGEE. V lost 4 bases and J lost 3, with 13 bases in between. CDR3 length: 15 residues. This chain's CDR3 is CASSTTGTANEKLFF. The CDR3 DNA reads as TGTGCCAGCAGCACCACCGGGACGGCTAATGAAAAACTGTTTTTT.

The rearrangement links TRBV6-1 to TRBJ2-7; D is unclear. This CDR3 has 13 amino acids. V shed 6 bases and J shed 3 bases, with 12 bases lying between them. Germline-derived CDR1 and CDR2 are MNHNS and SASEGT. CDR3 sequence reads: CASSRLAFYEQYF. The CDR3 DNA follows: TGTGCCAGCAGCAGACTGGCCTTCTACGAGCAGTACTTC.

V gene TRBV7-9 combines with J gene TRBJ1-5; 7 bases agree with TRBD1. Per germline, CDR1 SEHNR and CDR2 FQNEAQ (reference sequence). The CDR3 extends over 14 amino acids. V gave up 5 bases and J gave up 7 bases; unmatched junction bases: 8. In nucleotides, the CDR3 is TGTGCCAGCAGCCCCCAGGGGGGAGGACAGCCCCAGCATTTT. Translated: CASSPQGGGQPQHF.